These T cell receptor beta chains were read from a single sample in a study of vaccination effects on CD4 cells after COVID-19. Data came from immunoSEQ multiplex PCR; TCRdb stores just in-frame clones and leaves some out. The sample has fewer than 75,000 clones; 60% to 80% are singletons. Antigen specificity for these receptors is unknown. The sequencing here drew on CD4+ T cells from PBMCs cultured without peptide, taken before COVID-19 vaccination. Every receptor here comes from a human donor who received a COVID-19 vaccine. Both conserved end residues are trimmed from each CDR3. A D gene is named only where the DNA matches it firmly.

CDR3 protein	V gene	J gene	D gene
AISDLPIRETQY	TRBV10-3	TRBJ2-5	-
ATRPGQINTEAF	TRBV5-1	TRBJ1-1	TRBD1
ASSLAGRGGLETQY	TRBV7-2	TRBJ2-5	TRBD2
ASTKYLRGKNTEAF	TRBV19	TRBJ1-1	-
ASSLAASAYNEQF	TRBV7-2	TRBJ2-1	-
ASSSGQGLGEKLF	TRBV7-7	TRBJ1-4	TRBD1
ASSTQQNTEAF	TRBV12-3/TRBV12-4	TRBJ1-1	-
ATSDVGAQSSYNEQF	TRBV24-1	TRBJ2-1	-
ASSAQRSNEKLF	TRBV18	TRBJ1-4	-
ASSYFRGQETQY	TRBV6-6	TRBJ2-5	-
ASSLGSSGGGESYNEQF	TRBV5-1	TRBJ2-1	TRBD2
ASSDRTASTDTQY	TRBV6-4	TRBJ2-3	-
ASSGTILEPNYGYT	TRBV28	TRBJ1-2	-
ASSTRRGSTYGYT	TRBV5-6	TRBJ1-2	-
ASSYLAGEGGYT	TRBV6-5	TRBJ1-2	-
ASPSWGPRRASTDTQY	TRBV5-8	TRBJ2-3	-
ASSLNRVPNEKLF	TRBV6-5	TRBJ1-4	-
AWTGARGGFQETQY	TRBV30	TRBJ2-5	TRBD2
ASGPTVYQETQY	TRBV12-5	TRBJ2-5	-
ASSEAGVTEAF	TRBV3-1/TRBV3-2	TRBJ1-1	-
AWSVRDRANSPLH	TRBV30	TRBJ1-6	TRBD1
ATSEKGSIQY	TRBV19	TRBJ2-4	-
ASSLAAGITEAF	TRBV5-5	TRBJ1-1	-
ASSQSSQGLVTEAF	TRBV23-1	TRBJ1-1	-
ASSIDSDDQPQH	TRBV18	TRBJ1-5	-
ASSLAPTLSSYNEQF	TRBV5-5	TRBJ2-1	-
ASSPQLAGFYNEQF	TRBV5-1	TRBJ2-1	TRBD2
ASSWDRESQPQH	TRBV19	TRBJ1-5	TRBD1
ASSQHGQGNTGELF	TRBV4-1	TRBJ2-2	-
ASSGRDRTGNTEAF	TRBV7-9	TRBJ1-1	-
ASSPPAGGITGELF	TRBV4-1	TRBJ2-2	TRBD2
ASSPLGDNQPQH	TRBV18	TRBJ1-5	-
ASSDFQGNNEQF	TRBV9	TRBJ2-1	-
ASSGQGRADTQY	TRBV2	TRBJ2-3	TRBD1
ATSDQTENYGYT	TRBV24-1	TRBJ1-2	-
ASTDAVQVPKY	TRBV19	TRBJ2-3	-
ASSLGDSGYQPQH	TRBV5-1	TRBJ1-5	-
ASSPTINQPQH	TRBV7-2	TRBJ1-5	-
SASKTGTANEKLF	TRBV20-1	TRBJ1-4	TRBD1
ASSYRLAGQVTDTQY	TRBV6-2/TRBV6-3	TRBJ2-3	TRBD2
ASSLAYTQPQH	TRBV7-2	TRBJ1-5	-
ASSYPPGLAGGPSTDTQY	TRBV6-2/TRBV6-3	TRBJ2-3	TRBD2
ASSMAGDTEAF	TRBV19	TRBJ1-1	-
ASSRKDKQETQY	TRBV4-2	TRBJ2-5	-
ASSEQGSYNEQF	TRBV2	TRBJ2-1	-
SVEGGGSGGPDTQY	TRBV29-1	TRBJ2-3	TRBD2
ASLFVAGPYGYT	TRBV19	TRBJ1-2	-
ASGWARTSNYGYT	TRBV2	TRBJ1-2	-
ASRETGRGTEAF	TRBV19	TRBJ1-1	TRBD1
ASSSNHVRLNYGYT	TRBV7-8	TRBJ1-2	-